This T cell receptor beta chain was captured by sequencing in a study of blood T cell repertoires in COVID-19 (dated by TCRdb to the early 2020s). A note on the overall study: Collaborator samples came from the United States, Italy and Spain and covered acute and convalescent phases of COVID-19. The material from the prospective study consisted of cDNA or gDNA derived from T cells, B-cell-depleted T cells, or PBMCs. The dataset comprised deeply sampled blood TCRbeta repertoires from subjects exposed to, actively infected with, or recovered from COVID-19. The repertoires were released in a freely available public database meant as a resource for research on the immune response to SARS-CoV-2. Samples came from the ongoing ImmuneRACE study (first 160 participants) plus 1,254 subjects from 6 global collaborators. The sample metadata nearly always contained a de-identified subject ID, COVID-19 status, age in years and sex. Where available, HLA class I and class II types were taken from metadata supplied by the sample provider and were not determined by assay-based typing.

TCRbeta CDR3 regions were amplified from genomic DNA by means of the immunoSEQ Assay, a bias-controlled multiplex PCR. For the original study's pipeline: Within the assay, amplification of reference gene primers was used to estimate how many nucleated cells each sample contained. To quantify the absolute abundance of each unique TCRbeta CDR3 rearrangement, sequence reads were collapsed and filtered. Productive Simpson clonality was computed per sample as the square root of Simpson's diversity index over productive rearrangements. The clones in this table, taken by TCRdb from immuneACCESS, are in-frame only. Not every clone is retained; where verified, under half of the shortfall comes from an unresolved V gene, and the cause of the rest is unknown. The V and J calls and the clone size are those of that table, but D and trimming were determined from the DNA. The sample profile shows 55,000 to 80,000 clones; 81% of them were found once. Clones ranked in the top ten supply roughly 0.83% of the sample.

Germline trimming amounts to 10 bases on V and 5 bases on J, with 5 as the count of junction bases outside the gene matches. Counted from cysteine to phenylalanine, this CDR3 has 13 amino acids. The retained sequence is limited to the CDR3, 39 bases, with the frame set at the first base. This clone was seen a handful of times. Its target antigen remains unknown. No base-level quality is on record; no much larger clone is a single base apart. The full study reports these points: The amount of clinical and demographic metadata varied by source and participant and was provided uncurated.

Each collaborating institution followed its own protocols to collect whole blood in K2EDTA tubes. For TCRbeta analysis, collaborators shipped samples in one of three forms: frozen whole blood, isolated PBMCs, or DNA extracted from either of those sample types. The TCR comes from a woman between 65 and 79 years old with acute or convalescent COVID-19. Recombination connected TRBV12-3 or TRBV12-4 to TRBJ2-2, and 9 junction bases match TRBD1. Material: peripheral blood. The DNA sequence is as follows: TGTGCCACCGCGACAGGGGGGACCGGGGAGCTGTTTTTT. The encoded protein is CATATGGTGELFF.